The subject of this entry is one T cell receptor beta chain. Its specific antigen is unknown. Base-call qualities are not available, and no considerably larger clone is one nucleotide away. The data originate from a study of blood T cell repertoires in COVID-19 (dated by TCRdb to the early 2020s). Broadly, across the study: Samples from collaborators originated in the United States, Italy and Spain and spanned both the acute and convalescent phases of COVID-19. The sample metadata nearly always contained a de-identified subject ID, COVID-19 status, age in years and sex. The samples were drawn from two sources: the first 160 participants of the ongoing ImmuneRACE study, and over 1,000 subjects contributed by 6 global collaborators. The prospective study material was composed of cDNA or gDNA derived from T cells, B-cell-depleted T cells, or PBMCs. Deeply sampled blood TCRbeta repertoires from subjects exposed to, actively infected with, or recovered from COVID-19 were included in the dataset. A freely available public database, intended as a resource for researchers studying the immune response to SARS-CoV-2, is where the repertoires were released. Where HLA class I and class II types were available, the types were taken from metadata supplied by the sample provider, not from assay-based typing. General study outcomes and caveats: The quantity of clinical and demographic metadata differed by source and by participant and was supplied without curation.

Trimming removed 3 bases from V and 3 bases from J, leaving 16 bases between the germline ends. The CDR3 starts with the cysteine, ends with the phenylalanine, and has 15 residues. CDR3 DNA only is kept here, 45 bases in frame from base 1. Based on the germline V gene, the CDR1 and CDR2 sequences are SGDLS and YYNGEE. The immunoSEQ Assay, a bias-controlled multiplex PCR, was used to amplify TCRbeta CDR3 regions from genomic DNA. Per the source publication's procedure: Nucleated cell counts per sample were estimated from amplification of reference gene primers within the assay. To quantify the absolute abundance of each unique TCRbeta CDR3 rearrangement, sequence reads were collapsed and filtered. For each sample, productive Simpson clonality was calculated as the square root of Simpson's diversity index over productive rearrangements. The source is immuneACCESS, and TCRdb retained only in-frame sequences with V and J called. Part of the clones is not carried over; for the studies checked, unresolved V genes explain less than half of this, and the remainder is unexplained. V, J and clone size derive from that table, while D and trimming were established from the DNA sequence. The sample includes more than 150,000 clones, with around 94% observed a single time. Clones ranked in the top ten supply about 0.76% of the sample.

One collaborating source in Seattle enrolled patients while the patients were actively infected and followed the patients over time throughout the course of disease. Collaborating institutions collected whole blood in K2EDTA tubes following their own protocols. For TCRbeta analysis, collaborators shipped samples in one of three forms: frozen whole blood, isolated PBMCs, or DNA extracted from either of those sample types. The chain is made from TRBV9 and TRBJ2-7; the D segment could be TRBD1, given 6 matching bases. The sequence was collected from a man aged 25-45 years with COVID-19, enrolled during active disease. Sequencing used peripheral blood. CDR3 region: CASSGVPGHLYEQYF. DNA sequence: TGTGCCAGCAGCGGGGTCCCGGGACACCTCTACGAGCAGTACTTC.